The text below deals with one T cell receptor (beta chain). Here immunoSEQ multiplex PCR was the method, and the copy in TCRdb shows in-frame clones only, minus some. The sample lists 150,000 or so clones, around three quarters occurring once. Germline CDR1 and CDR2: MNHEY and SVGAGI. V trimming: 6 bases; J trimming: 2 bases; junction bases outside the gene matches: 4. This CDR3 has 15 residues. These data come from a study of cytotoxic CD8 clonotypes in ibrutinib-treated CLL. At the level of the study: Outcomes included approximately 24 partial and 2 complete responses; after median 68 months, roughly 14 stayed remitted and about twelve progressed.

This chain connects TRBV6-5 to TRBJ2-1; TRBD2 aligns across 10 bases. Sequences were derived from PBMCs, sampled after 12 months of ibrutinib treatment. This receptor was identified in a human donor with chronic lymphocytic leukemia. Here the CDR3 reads CASRYLAGAYNEQFF. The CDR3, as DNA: TGTGCCAGCAGATACCTAGCGGGAGCCTACAATGAGCAGTTCTTC.